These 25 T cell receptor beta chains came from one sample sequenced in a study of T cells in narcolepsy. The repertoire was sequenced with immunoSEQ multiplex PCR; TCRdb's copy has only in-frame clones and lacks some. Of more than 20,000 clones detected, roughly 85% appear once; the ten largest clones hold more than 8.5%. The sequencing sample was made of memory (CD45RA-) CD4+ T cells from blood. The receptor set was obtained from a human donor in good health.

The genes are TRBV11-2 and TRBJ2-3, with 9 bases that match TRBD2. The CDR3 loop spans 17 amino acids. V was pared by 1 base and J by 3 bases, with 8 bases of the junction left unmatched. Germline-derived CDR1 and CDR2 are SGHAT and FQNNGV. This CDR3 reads CASSLAASGVRTDTQYF. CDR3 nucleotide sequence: TGTGCCAGCAGCTTAGCGGCTAGCGGGGTGAGGACAGATACGCAGTATTTT.

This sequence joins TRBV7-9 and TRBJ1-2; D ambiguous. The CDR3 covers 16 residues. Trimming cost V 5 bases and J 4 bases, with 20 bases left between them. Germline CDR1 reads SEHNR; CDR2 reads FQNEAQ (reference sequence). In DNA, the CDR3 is TGTGCCAGCAGCCATCCCCCCGGGGAACGGAGCTATGGCTACACCTTC. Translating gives CASSHPPGERSYGYTF.

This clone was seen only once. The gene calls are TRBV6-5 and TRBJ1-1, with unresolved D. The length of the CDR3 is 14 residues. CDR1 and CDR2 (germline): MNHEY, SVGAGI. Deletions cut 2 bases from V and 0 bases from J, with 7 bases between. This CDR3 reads CASSYPQVNTEAFF. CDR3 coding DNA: TGTGCCAGCAGTTACCCCCAGGTGAACACTGAAGCTTTCTTT.

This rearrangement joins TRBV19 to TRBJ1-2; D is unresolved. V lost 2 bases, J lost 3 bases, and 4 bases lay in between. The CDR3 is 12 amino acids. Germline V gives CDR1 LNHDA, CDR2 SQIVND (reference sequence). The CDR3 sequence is CASSIKDYGYTF. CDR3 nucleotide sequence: TGTGCCAGTAGTATAAAGGACTATGGCTACACCTTC.

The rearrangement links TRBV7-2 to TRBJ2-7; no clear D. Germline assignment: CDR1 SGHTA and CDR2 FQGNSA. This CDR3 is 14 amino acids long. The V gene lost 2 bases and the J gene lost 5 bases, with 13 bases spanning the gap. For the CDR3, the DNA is TGTGCCAGCAGCTTACTTTGGGGTCGGAACGAGCAGTACTTC. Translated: CASSLLWGRNEQYF.

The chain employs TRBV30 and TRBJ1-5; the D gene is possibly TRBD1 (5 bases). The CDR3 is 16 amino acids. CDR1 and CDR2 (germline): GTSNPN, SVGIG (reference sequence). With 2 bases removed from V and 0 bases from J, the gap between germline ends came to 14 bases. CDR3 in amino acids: CAWSRGEPYSNQPQHF. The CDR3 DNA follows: TGTGCCTGGAGTCGGGGCGAGCCTTATAGCAATCAGCCCCAGCATTTT.

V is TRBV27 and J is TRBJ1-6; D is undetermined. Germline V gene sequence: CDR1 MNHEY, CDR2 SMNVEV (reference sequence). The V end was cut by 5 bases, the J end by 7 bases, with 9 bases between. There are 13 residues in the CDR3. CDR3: CASSEHGNSPLHF. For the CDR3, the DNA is TGTGCCAGCAGTGAACATGGAAATTCACCCCTCCACTTT.

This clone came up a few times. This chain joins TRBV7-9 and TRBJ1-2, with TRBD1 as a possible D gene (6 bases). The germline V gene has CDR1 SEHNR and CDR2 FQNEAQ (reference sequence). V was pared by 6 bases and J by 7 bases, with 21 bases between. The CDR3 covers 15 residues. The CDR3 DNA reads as TGTGCCAGCAGACCTAACAGGGATTTAGGGTCTGGCTACACCTTC. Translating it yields CASRPNRDLGSGYTF.

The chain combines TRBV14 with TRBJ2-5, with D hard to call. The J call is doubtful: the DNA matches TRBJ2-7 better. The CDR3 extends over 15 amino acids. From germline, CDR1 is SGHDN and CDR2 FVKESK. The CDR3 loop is CASSQVGGYAYEQYF. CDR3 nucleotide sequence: TGTGCCAGCAGCCAAGTGGGTGGTTACGCTTACGAGCAGTACTTC.

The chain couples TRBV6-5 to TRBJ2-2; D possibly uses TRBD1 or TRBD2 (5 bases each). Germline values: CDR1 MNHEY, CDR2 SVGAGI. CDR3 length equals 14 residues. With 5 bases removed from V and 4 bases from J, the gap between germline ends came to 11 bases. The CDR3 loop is CASSPTGGTGELFF. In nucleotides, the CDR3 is TGTGCCAGCAGTCCTACAGGAGGCACCGGGGAGCTGTTTTTT.

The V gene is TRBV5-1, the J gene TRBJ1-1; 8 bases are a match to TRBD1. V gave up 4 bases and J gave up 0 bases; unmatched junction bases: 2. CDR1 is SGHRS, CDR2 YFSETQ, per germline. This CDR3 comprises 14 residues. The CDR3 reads CASSGDRLNTEAFF. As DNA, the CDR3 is TGCGCCAGCAGCGGGGACAGGTTGAACACTGAAGCTTTCTTT.

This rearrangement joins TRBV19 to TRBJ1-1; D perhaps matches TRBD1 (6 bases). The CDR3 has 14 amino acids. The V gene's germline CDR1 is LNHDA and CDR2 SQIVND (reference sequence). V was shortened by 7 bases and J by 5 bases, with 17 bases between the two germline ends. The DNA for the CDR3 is TGTGCCAGTACCACCGACCAGGGGTTTACTGAAGCTTTCTTT. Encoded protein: CASTTDQGFTEAFF.

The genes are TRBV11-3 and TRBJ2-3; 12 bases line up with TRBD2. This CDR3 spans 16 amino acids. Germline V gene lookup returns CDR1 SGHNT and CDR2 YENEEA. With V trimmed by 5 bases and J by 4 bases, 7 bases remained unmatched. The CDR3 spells CASSPGLAGFADTQYF. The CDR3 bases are TGTGCCAGCAGCCCCGGACTAGCGGGGTTCGCAGATACGCAGTATTTT.

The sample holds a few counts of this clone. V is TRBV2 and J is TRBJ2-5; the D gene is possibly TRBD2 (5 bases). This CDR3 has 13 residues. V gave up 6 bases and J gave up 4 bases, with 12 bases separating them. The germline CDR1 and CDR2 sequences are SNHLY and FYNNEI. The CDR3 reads CASSAGERETQYF. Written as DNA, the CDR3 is TGTGCCAGCAGCGCCGGGGAGAGAGAGACCCAGTACTTC.

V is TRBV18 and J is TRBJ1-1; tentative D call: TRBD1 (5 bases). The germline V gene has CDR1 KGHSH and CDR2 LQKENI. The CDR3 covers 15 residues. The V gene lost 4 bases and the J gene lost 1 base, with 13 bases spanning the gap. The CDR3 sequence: CASSREGAQNTEAFF. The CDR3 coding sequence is TGTGCCAGCTCACGTGAAGGGGCCCAGAACACTGAAGCTTTCTTT. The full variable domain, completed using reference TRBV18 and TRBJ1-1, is NAGVMQNPRHLVRRRGQEARLRCSPMKGHSHVYWYRQLPEEGLKFMVYLQKENIIDESGMPKERFSAEFPKEGPSILRIQQVVRGDSAAYFCASSREGAQNTEAFFGQGTRLTVV.

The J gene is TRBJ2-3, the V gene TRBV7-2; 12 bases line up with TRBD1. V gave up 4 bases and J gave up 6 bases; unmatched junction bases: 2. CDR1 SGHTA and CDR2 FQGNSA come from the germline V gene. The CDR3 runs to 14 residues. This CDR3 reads CASSSGTGGDTQYF. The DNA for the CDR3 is TGTGCCAGCAGCTCCGGGACAGGGGGCGATACGCAGTATTTT.

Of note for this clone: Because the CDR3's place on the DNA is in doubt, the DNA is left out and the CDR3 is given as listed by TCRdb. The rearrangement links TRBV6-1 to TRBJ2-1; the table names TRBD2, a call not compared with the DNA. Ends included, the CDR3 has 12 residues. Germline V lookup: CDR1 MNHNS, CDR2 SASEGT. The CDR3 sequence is CASSTSGNEQFF.

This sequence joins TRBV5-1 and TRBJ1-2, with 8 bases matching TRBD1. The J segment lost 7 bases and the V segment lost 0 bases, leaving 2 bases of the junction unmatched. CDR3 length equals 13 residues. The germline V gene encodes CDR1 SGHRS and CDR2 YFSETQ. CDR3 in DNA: TGCGCCAGCAGCTTGGAACAGGGGGGTGGCTACACCTTC. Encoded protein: CASSLEQGGGYTF.

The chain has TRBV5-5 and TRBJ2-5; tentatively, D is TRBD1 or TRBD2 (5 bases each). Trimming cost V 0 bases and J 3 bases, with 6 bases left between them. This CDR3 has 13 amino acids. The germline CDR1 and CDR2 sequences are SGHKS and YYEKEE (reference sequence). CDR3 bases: TGTGCCAGCAGCTTGGGAGGGGAAGAGACCCAGTACTTC. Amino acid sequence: CASSLGGEETQYF. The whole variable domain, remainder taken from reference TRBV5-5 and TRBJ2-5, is DAGVTQSPTHLIKTRGQQVTLRCSPISGHKSVSWYQQVLGQGPQFIFQYYEKEERGRGNFPDRFSARQFPNYSSELNVNALLLGDSALYLCASSLGGEETQYFGPGTRLLVL.

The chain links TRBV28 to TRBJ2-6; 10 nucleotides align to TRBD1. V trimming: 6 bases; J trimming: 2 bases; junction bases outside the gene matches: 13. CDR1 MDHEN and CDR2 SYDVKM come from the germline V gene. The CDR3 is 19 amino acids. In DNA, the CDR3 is TGTGCCAGCAGAGGTGACAGGGGGCTAAGAAAACCTGGGGCCAACGTCCTGACTTTC. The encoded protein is CASRGDRGLRKPGANVLTF. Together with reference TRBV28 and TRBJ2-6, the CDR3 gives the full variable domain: DVKVTQSSRYLVKRTGEKVFLECVQDMDHENMFWYRQDPGLGLRLIYFSYDVKMKEKGDIPEGYSVSREKKERFSLILESASTNQTSMYLCASRGDRGLRKPGANVLTFGAGSRLTVL.

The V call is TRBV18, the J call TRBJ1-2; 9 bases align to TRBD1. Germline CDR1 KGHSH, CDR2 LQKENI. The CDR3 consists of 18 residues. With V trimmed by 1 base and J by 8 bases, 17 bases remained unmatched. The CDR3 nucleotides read TGTGCCAGCTCACCACTCCCCGTCACAGGGGGCGCGGGTCAAGGCTACACCTTC. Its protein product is CASSPLPVTGGAGQGYTF.

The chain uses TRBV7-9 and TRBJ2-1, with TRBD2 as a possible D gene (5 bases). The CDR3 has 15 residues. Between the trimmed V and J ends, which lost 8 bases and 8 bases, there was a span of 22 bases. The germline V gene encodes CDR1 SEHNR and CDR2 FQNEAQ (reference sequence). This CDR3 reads CASHSFRGRSDEQFF. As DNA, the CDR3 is TGTGCCAGCCATTCCTTCCGAGGGAGAAGCGATGAGCAGTTCTTC.

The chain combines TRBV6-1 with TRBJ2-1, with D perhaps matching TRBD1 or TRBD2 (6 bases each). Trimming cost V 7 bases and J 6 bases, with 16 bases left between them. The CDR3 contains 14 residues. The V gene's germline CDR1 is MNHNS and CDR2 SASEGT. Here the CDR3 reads CASNRGERRNEQFF. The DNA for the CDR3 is TGTGCCAGCAATAGGGGGGAGAGGCGCAATGAGCAGTTCTTC.

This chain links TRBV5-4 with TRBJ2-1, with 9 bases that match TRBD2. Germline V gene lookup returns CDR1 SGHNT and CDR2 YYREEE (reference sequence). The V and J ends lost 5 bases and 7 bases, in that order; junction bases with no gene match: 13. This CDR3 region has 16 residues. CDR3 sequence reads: CASRQPGLASRNEQFF. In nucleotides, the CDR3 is TGTGCCAGCAGGCAACCGGGACTAGCTTCCAGGAATGAGCAGTTCTTC.

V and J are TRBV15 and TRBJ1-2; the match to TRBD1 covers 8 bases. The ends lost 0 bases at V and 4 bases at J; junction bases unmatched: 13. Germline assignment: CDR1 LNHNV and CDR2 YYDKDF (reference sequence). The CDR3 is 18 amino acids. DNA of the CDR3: TGTGCCACCAGCAGAGATGGCAGGGGGCCCACCCTCTCCTATGGCTACACCTTC. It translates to CATSRDGRGPTLSYGYTF.